These 17 T cell receptor beta chains originate from one sample sequenced in a study of blood T cells in healthy people across ages. With a J-beta primer mix and a sample-barcoded 5' primer, a second PCR ran about 7 to 11 cycles. TCRdb used MiXCR to reprocess the 5' RACE reads, holding one entry per CDR3 protein. The sample consists of roughly 1,300,000 distinct CDR3 sequences, roughly 59% of them appearing once. The sample was blood. The source of these receptors is a young man in good health.

The genes are TRBV4-2 and TRBJ2-1; the match to TRBD2 covers 8 bases. Unmatched junction bases numbered 7, after V lost 0 bases and J lost 15 bases. CDR1 and CDR2 (germline): LGHNA, YNFKEQ. The CDR3 contains 13 residues. This CDR3 is CASSQEEAGEVFF. The CDR3 nucleotides are TGTGCCAGCAGCCAAGAGGAAGCGGGAGAGGTGTTCTTC.

The chain carries TRBV7-2 and TRBJ2-1; D remains unclear. Trimming left V 3 bases short and J 2 bases short, with 11 bases between. This CDR3 has 15 amino acids. The germline V gene encodes CDR1 SGHTA and CDR2 FQGNSA. CDR3 residues: CASSFERKTYNEQFF. Here the CDR3 DNA reads TGTGCCAGCAGCTTCGAGCGAAAGACCTACAATGAGCAGTTCTTC.

The chain carries TRBV27 and TRBJ1-1; D ambiguous. CDR1 and CDR2 from the germline V gene are MNHEY and SMNVEV (reference sequence). This CDR3 has 16 amino acids. The ends were cut back, 2 bases at V and 0 bases at J, with 13 bases in the middle. The CDR3 reads CASSLIAAPLNTEAFF. The CDR3 DNA reads TGTGCCAGCAGTTTAATTGCAGCCCCATTGAACACTGAAGCTTTCTTT.

The chain couples TRBV20-1 to TRBJ2-1; D perhaps matches TRBD2 (6 bases). Trimming took 1 base from V and 2 from J, leaving 21 bases between them. The CDR3 consists of 18 residues. Germline V gene sequence: CDR1 DFQATT, CDR2 SNEGSKA (reference sequence). Written as DNA, the CDR3 is TGCAGTGCTAGAGGACGAACGGGCGGGAACCCTACCTACAATGAGCAGTTCTTC. It is translated as CSARGRTGGNPTYNEQFF.

This clonotype appeared a few times. This chain uses TRBV27 with TRBJ2-3; the match to TRBD2 covers 8 bases. This CDR3 has 17 residues. V gave up 3 bases and J gave up 2 bases; unmatched junction bases: 10. Germline V gene lookup returns CDR1 MNHEY and CDR2 SMNVEV (reference sequence). The CDR3 DNA reads as TGTGCCAGCAGTTTTTACGGGAGGGCCCTCAACACAGATACGCAGTATTTT. This sequence encodes CASSFYGRALNTDTQYF.

This chain links TRBV29-1 with TRBJ2-1, with D possibly called TRBD1 or TRBD2 (7 bases each). CDR3 length equals 16 residues. Germline loops: CDR1 SQVTM, CDR2 ANQGSEA. Trimming stripped 1 base from V and 8 bases from J, with 21 bases between. CDR3 loop: CSVEGGDSGEVYEQFF. CDR3 DNA: TGCAGCGTTGAAGGAGGGGACAGCGGGGAAGTTTATGAGCAGTTCTTC.

The chain combines TRBV12-3 or TRBV12-4 with TRBJ1-2; 7 positions match TRBD1. V shed 5 bases, J shed 2 bases, and the junction held 5 bases outside the gene matches. The CDR3 covers 14 residues. DNA for the CDR3: TGTGCCAGCAGTCCAGACAGGGTGAACTATGGCTACACCTTC. Residues: CASSPDRVNYGYTF.

The chain has TRBV20-1 and TRBJ1-5; weak D call: TRBD1 (5 bases). The CDR3 is made up of 14 amino acids. The germline V and J ends were trimmed by 6 bases and 0 bases, with 12 bases remaining between them. Germline V gene lookup returns CDR1 DFQATT and CDR2 SNEGSKA (reference sequence). In DNA form, the CDR3 reads TGCAGTGCCCACGGGACGGATAGCAATCAGCCCCAGCATTTT. Translation: CSAHGTDSNQPQHF.

This clonotype has at least ten counts. The chain couples TRBV27 to TRBJ2-4, with TRBD2 identical over 8 bases. The CDR3 is 16 amino acids. The V and J ends lost 7 bases and 2 bases, in that order; junction bases with no gene match: 10. Looked up from germline, CDR1 is MNHEY and CDR2 is SMNVEV (reference sequence). In DNA form, the CDR3 reads TGTGCCAGCAATTCCGGAGGCGGGAGGACCAAAAACATTCAGTACTTC. Its translation: CASNSGGGRTKNIQYF.

The chain carries TRBV20-1 and TRBJ1-2; D is possibly TRBD1 (6 bases). V lost 3 bases and J lost 4, with 12 bases in between. The V gene's germline CDR1 is DFQATT and CDR2 SNEGSKA (reference sequence). CDR3 size: 13 residues. The CDR3 region has the DNA TGCAGTGCTAGCGTCAGGGGCGGCTATGGCTACACCTTC. Translation: CSASVRGGYGYTF.

The chain combines TRBV20-1 with TRBJ1-1, with TRBD1 identical over 8 bases. V was pared by 3 bases and J by 1 base, with 4 bases of the junction left unmatched. Germline values: CDR1 DFQATT, CDR2 SNEGSKA (reference sequence). This CDR3 has 14 amino acids. The CDR3 DNA is TGCAGTGCTAGCGACAGGGGCAGGAACACTGAAGCTTTCTTT. Its protein product is CSASDRGRNTEAFF.

The chain has TRBV20-1 and TRBJ2-3; 8 positions match TRBD1. The CDR3 loop spans 16 amino acids. Germline CDR1 reads DFQATT; CDR2 reads SNEGSKA (reference sequence). V shed 0 bases, J shed 11 bases, and the junction held 16 bases outside the gene matches. The CDR3 sequence: CSARDLGQAAPGRQYF. CDR3 DNA sequence: TGCAGTGCTAGAGATCTGGGACAGGCTGCCCCCGGTAGGCAGTATTTT.

This chain connects TRBV13 to TRBJ2-1; 10 nucleotides match TRBD2. Germline V gene sequence: CDR1 PRHDT, CDR2 FYEKMQ (reference sequence). The CDR3 contains 17 residues. V dropped 3 bases and J dropped 4; count of bases not matched to a gene: 9. The CDR3 sequence: CASSFSSGGFVYNEQFF. The CDR3 DNA reads as TGTGCCAGCAGCTTTTCTAGCGGGGGTTTTGTTTACAATGAGCAGTTCTTC.

This chain joins TRBV12-3 or TRBV12-4 and TRBJ2-7; D is unclear. Deletions cut 3 bases from V and 0 bases from J, with 9 bases between. The CDR3 has 14 residues. This chain's CDR3 is CASSFGQPSYEQYF. The CDR3, as DNA: TGTGCCAGCAGTTTCGGCCAGCCCTCCTACGAGCAGTACTTC.

The chain links TRBV28 to TRBJ1-6; the match to TRBD1 covers 10 bases. Per germline, CDR1 MDHEN and CDR2 SYDVKM. This CDR3 spans 14 amino acids. V dropped 5 bases and J dropped 11; count of bases not matched to a gene: 6. CDR3 DNA sequence: TGTGCCAGCAGTCCCGGGACAGGGGTCACACCCCTCCACTTT. Protein product: CASSPGTGVTPLHF.

The chain couples TRBV20-1 to TRBJ2-3, with D possibly being TRBD2 (5 bases). This CDR3 has 15 residues. Germline assignment: CDR1 DFQATT and CDR2 SNEGSKA (reference sequence). The V gene lost 0 bases and the J gene lost 2 bases, with 12 bases spanning the gap. The CDR3 DNA sequence: TGCAGTGCTAGAGAAAGGCCGGGATTCACAGATACGCAGTATTTT. It encodes CSARERPGFTDTQYF.

V is TRBV21-1 and J is TRBJ1-1; the D call of TRBD1 is as the table states it, not checked on the DNA. TRBV21-1 is termed a pseudogene. CDR3 length: 16 amino acids. CDR3 residues: CASSKGSTRGPAEAFF. The CDR3 DNA follows: TGTGCCAGCAGCAAAGGTTCCACCAGGGGGCCGGCTGAAGCTTTCTTT.